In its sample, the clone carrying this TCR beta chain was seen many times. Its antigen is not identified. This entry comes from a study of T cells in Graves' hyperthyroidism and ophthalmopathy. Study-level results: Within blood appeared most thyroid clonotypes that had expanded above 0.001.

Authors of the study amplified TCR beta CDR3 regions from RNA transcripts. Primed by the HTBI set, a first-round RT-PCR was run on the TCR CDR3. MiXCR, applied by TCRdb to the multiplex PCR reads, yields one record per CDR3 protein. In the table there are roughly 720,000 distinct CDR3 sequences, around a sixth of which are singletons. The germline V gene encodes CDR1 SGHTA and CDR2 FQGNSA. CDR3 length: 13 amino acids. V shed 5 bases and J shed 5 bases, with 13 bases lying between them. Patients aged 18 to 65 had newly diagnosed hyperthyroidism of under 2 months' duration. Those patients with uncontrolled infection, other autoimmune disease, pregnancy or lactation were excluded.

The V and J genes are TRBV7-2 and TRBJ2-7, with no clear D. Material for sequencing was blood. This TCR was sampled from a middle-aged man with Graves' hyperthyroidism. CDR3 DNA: TGTGCCAGCAGCCAGACGGTAGACCACGAGCAGTACTTC. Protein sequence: CASSQTVDHEQYF. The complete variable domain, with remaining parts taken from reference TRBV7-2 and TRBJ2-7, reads GAGVSQSPSNKVTEKGKDVELRCDPISGHTALYWYRQSLGQGLEFLIYFQGNSAPDKSGLPSDRFSAERTGGSVSTLTIQRTQQEDSAVYLCASSQTVDHEQYFGPGTRLTVT.